A single count supports the clone carrying this T cell receptor beta chain. Seattle cases were enrolled at active infection and followed longitudinally. The data belong to a study of blood T cell repertoires in COVID-19. Study background: The analysed material was cDNA or gDNA that came from T cells, B-cell-depleted T cells, or PBMCs.

In the original processing: Amplifying reference gene primers gave estimates of nucleated cell counts. Using immunoSEQ multiplex PCR, the repertoire was profiled, and TCRdb retains in-frame clones only, with some absent. The V and J calls and clone size come from that table; D and trimming were worked out from the DNA. The data contain about 96,000 clones, 85% to 90% of them singletons. This CDR3 contains 18 residues. The V segment lost 10 bases and the J segment 0 bases; nucleotides outside the gene matches: 12. Germline lookup yields CDR1 KGHDR and CDR2 SFDVKD. This sequence joins TRBV24-1 and TRBJ2-7; 15 bases are a match to TRBD2. Sequenced sample: peripheral blood. This clonotype originated in a human donor with COVID-19, enrolled during active disease. The donor label of this sample is uncertain. DNA of the CDR3: TGTGCCACACTCGGGGGACTAGCGGGGGGATTTATCTCCTACGAGCAGTACTTC. Protein product: CATLGGLAGGFISYEQYF.